The T cell receptor beta chain described here comes from a study of identical twins. TCRdb re-derived calls from the 5' RACE reads in MiXCR, one entry per CDR3 protein. The data hold 550,000 to 800,000 distinct CDR3 sequences, with just over 7% observed a single time. This clonotype has ten or more counts. V was clipped by 5 bases and J by 3 bases; unmatched bases: 5. This CDR3 has 15 residues. The sample was also linked to a second study, of yellow fever vaccine responses in identical twins.

This TCR was recovered from a woman between 18 and 29 years old in good health. Sequences were obtained from PBMCs. The chain links TRBV12-3 or TRBV12-4 to TRBJ2-3, with 10 positions matching TRBD2. CDR3 region: CASSTSGEVTDTQYF. DNA for the CDR3: TGTGCCAGCAGTACTAGCGGGGAAGTAACAGATACGCAGTATTTT.